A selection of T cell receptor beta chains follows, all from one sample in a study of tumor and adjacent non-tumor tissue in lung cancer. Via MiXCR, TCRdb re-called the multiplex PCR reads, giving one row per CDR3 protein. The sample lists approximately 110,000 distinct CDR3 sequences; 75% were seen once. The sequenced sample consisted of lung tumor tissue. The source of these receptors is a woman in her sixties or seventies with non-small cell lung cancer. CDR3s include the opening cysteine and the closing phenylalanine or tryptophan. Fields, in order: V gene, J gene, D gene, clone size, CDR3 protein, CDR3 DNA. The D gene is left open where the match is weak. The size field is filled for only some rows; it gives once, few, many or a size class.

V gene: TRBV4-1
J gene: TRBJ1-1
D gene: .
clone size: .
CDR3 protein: CDSSHDEGNTEAFF
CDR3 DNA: TGCGACAGCAGCCACGATGAAGGGAACACTGAAGCTTTCTTT

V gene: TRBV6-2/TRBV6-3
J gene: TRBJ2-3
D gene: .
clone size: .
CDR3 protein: CTSRGGRGPDTQYF
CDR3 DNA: TGTACCAGCCGAGGGGGGAGAGGGCCAGATACGCAGTATTTT

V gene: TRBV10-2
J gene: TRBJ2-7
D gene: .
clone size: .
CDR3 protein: CASSESTYEHYF
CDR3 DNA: TGCGCCAGCAGTGAGAGTACCTATGAGCATTACTTC

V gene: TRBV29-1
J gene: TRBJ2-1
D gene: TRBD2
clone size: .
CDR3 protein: CSLMGQRESYNEELF
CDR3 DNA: TGCAGCCTCATGGGTCAGCGGGAGTCCTACAATGAGGAGCTCTTC

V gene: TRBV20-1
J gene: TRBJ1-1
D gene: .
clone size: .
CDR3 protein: CSDFIPAFF
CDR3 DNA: TGCAGTGATTTTATACCGGCTTTCTTT

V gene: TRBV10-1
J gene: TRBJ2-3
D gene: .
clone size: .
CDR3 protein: CASNEEELVADTQYF
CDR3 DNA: TGCGCCAGCAATGAAGAGGAACTAGTCGCGGATACGCAGTATTTT

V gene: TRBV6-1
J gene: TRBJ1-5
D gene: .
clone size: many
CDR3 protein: CASSETDGPIVPQHF
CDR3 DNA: TGTGCCAGCAGCGAGACGGACGGCCCGATAGTGCCCCAGCATTTT

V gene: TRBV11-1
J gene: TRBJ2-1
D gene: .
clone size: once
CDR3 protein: CASSLQEAPSSYNEQFF
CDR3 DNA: TGTGCCAGTAGCTTACAGGAGGCCCCCAGCTCCTACAATGAGCAGTTCTTC

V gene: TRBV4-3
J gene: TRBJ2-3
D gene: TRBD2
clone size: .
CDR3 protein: CTSNLAAGGFTDTQYF
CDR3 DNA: TGCACCAGCAACCTAGCAGCGGGAGGTTTCACAGATACGCAGTATTTT

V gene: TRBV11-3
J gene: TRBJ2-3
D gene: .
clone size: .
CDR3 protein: CASSLTGDTVTQYF
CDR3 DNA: TGTGCCAGCAGCTTAACAGGAGACACAGTTACTCAGTATTTT

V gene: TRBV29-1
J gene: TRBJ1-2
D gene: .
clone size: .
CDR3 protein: CRGGTGYDYTF
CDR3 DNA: TGCAGAGGCGGGACGGGCTATGACTACACCTTC

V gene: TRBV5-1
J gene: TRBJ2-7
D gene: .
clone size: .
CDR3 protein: CASSLEIGSYEQYF
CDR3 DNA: TGCGCCAGCAGCTTGGAAATCGGGAGTTACGAGCAGTACTTC

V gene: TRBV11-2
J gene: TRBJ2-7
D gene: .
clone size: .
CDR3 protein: CANSWGRGRYEQYF
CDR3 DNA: TGTGCCAACAGTTGGGGCCGCGGACGATACGAGCAGTACTTC

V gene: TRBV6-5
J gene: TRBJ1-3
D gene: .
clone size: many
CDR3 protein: CASSYSPDPVVNTIYF
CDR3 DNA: TGTGCCAGCAGTTACTCGCCGGATCCGGTGGTGAACACCATATATTTT

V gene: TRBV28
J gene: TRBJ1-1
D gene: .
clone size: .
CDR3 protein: CISSHKRGMGAEAFF
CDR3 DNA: TGTATCAGTAGCCACAAGCGCGGGATGGGGGCTGAAGCTTTCTTT

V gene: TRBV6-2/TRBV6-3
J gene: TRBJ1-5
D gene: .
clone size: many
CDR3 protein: CASNDLRGAQHNQPQHF
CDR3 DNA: TGTGCCAGCAACGACCTAAGGGGGGCCCAGCACAATCAGCCCCAGCATTTT

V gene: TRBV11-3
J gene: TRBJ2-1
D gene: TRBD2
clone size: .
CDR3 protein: CASGLGLTSGSHNEQFF
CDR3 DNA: TGTGCCAGCGGCTTAGGGTTGACAAGCGGGAGCCACAATGAGCAATTCTTC

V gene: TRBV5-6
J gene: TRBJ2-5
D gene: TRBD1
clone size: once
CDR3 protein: CASSPGDREGGTQYF
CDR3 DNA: TGTGCCAGCAGCCCCGGGGACAGAGAAGGAGGGACCCAGTACTTC

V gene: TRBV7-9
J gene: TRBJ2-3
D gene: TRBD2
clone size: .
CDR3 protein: CASSLSRTSGHTGTQYF
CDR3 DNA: TGTGCCAGTAGCTTGTCGAGGACTAGCGGACACACAGGTACGCAGTATTTT

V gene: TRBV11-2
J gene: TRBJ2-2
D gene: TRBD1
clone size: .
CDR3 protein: CASSLPGQQATGELFF
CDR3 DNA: TGTGCCAGCAGCTTACCGGGACAGCAGGCCACCGGGGAGCTGTTCTTT

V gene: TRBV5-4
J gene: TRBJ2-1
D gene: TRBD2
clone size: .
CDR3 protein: CASSPPGTRLAEQFF
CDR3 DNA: TGTGCCAGCAGCCCCCCCGGGACTAGACTGGCAGAGCAGTTCTTC

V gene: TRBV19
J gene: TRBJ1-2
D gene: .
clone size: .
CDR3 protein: CASNASGTAYGYTF
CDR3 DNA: TGTGCCAGTAATGCCTCCGGGACCGCTTATGGCTACACGTTC

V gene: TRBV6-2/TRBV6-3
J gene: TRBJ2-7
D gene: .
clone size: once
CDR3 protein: CATSRGRGPYEQYF
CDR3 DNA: TGTGCCACCAGTAGAGGACGGGGACCTTACGAGCAATATTTC

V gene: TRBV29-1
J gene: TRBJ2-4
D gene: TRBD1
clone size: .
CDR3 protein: CSVSRGLNIRYF
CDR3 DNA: TGCAGCGTTTCCAGGGGGCTGAACATTCGCTACTTC

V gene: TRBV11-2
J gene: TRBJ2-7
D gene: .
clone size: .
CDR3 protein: CASIADRYEQYF
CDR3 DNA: TGTGCCAGTATCGCGGACCGCTACGAGCAGTACTTC

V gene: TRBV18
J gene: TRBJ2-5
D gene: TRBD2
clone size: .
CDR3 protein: CASSPPGGYQETQYF
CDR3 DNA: TGTGCCAGCTCACCGCCGGGGGGGTACCAAGAGACCCAGTACTTC

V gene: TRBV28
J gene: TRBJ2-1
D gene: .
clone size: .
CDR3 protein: CTSSLPDIPEQFF
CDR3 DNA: TGTACCAGCAGTCTTCCAGACATACCAGAGCAGTTCTTC

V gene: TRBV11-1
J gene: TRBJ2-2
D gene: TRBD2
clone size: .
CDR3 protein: CATSPRLAGESTGDLFF
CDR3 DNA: TGTGCCACCAGCCCGCGACTAGCGGGAGAATCTACCGGGGATCTGTTTTTT

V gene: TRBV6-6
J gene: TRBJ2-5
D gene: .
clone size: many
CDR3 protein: CASKLSGKETQYF
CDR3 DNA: TGTGCCAGCAAATTATCGGGTAAAGAGACCCAGTACTTC

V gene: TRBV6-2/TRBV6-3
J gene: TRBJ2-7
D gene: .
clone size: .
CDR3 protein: CARSYSNGYDQYF
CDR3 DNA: TGTGCCAGAAGTTACTCGAACGGCTACGATCAGTACTTC

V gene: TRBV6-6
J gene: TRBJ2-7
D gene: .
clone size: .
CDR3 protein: CASSTKQGYEQYF
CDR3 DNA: TGTGCCAGCAGTACGAAACAGGGCTACGAGCAGTATTTC

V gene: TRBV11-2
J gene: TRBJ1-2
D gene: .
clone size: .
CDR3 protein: CASSPRSSVNNGYTF
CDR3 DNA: TGTGCCAGCAGCCCTCGGTCTTCAGTTAACAATGGCTACACCTTC

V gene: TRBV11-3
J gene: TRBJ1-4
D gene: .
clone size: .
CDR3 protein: CANSLDSRDTTNEKLFF
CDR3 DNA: TGTGCCAACAGCCTCGACAGCCGAGATACAACTAATGAAAAACTGTTTTTT

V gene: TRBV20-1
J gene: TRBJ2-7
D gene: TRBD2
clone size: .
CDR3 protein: CSVSSGSGGRERGEQYF
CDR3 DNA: TGCAGTGTTAGTAGTGGAAGCGGGGGCCGCGAGAGGGGCGAGCAGTACTTC

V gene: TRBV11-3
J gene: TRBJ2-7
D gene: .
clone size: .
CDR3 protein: CASSLRQGTSYEHYF
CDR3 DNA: TGTGCCAGTAGCTTGCGGCAGGGGACTTCTTATGAGCACTACTTC

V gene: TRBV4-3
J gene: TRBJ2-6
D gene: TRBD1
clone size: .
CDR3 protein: CASSRGQVNSGANVLTF
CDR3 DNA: TGCGCCAGCAGCCGAGGACAGGTGAACTCTGGGGCCAACGTCCTGACTTTC

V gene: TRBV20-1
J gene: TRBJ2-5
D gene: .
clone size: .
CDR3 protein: CSARDPREGAESQYF
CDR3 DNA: TGTAGTGCTAGAGATCCCAGGGAAGGGGCAGAGAGCCAGTACTTC

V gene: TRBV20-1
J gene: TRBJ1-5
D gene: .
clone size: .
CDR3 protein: CSAGSVNQPKQF
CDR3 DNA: TGCAGTGCTGGGTCAGTCAATCAGCCCAAGCAGTTT

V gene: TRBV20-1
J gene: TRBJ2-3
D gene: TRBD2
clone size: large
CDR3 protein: CSARDQLAGASTDTQYF
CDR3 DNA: TGCAGTGCTAGAGATCAGCTAGCGGGGGCTTCCACAGATACGCAGTATTTT

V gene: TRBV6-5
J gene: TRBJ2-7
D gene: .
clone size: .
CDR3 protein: CPSLPNQGSYGQYF
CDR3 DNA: TGTCCCAGCCTCCCCAACCAGGGCTCCTACGGGCAGTACTTC

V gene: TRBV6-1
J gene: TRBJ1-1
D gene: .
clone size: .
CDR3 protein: CASRSGPAIEAFF
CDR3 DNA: TGTGCCAGCAGGTCTGGACCGGCCATTGAAGCTTTCTTT

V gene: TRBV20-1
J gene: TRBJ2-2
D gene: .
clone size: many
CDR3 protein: CSARRERNTGELFF
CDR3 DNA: TGCAGTGCGCGGAGGGAGAGAAACACCGGGGAGCTGTTTTTT

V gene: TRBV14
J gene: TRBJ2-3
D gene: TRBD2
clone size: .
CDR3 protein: CASSQFAAGGPFDTQYF
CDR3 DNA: TGTGCCAGCAGCCAGTTCGCAGCGGGAGGGCCTTTTGATACGCAGTATTTT

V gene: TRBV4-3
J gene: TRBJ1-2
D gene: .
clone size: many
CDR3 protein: CASSQDENQGGYTF
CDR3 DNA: TGCGCCAGCAGCCAAGATGAAAACCAGGGTGGCTACACCTTC

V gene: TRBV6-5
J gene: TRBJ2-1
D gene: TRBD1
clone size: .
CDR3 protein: CASSKSKPGQGAYEQFF
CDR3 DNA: TGTGCCAGCAGTAAGAGTAAACCGGGACAGGGGGCCTATGAGCAGTTCTTC

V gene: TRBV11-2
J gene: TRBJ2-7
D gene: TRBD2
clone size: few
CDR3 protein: CASSYRTSGSYEQYF
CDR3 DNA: TGTGCTAGCAGCTACAGAACTAGCGGGAGCTACGAGCAGTACTTC

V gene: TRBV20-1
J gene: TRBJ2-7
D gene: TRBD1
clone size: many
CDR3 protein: CSASRDRVPYEQYF
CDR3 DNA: TGCAGTGCTAGCCGGGACAGGGTCCCCTACGAGCAGTACTTC

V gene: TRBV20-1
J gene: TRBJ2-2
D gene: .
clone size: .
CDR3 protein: CTANGQTGELIF
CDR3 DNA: TGCACGGCTAATGGACAGACTGGGGAGCTGATTTTT